This TCR beta chain stems from a study of T cells after yellow fever vaccination. This clonotype came up a few times. From the 5' RACE reads, TCRdb called clonotypes with MiXCR, one entry per CDR3 protein. This table holds around 350,000 distinct CDR3 sequences, roughly 6.2% found once. Germline CDR1 reads LGHDT; CDR2 reads YNNKEL (reference sequence). The V gene end was trimmed by 0 bases and the J gene end by 8 bases; junction bases not matched to a gene: 12. The CDR3 extends over 18 amino acids. The sequence was collected from a man between 25 and 39 years old who received the YFV17D yellow fever vaccine. This specimen was PBMCs, taken 5 days after the yellow fever booster vaccination. This chain links TRBV3-1 with TRBJ1-4; 10 nucleotides agree with TRBD1. The CDR3 loop reads CASSQDHRGQGRWEKLFF. For the CDR3, the DNA is TGTGCCAGCAGCCAAGATCATCGGGGACAGGGGCGGTGGGAAAAACTGTTTTTT.